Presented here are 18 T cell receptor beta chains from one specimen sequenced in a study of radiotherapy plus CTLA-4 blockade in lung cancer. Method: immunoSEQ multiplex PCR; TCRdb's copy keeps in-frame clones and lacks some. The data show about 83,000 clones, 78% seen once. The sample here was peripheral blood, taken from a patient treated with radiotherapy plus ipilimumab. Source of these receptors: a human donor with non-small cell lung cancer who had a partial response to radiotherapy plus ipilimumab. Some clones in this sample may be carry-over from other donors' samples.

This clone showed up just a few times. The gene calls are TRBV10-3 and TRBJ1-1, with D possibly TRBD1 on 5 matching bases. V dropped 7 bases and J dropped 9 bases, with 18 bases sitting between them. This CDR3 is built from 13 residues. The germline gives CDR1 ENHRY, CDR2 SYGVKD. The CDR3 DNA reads TGTGCCATCACCGCGACAGCGAAACTACAAGCTTTCTTT. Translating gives CAITATAKLQAFF.

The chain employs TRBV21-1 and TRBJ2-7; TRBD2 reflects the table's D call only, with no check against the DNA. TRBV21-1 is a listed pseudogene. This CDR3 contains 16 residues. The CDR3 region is CASSKQVGGARIRQYF. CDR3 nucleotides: TGTGCCAGCAGCAAACAAGTCGGGGGGGCGCGGATACGCCAGTACTTC.

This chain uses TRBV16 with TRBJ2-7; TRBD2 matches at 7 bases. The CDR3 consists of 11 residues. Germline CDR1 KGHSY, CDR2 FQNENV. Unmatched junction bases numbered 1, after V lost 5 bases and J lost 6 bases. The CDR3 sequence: CASSWEGEQYF. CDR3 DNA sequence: TGTGCCAGCAGCTGGGAGGGCGAGCAGTACTTC.

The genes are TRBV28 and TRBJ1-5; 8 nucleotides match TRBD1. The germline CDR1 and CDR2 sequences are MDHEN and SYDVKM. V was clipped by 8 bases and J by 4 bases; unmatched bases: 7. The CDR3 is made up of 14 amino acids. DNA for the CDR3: TGTGCCAGCGCGCGGACAGGGTTTAATCAGCCCCAGCATTTT. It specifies CASARTGFNQPQHF.

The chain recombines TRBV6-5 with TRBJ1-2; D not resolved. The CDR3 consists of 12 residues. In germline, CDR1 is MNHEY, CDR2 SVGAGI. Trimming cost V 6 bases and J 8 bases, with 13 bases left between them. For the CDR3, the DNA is TGTGCCAGCAGCTCTAATGCGAAGGGCTACACCTTC. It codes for CASSSNAKGYTF.

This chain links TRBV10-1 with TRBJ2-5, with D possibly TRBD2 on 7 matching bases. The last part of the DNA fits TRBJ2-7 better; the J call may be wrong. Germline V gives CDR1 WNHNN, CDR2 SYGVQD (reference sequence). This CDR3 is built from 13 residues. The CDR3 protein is CASSEGGAYEQYF. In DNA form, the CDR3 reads TGCGCCAGCAGTGAAGGGGGGGCCTACGAGCAGTACTTC.

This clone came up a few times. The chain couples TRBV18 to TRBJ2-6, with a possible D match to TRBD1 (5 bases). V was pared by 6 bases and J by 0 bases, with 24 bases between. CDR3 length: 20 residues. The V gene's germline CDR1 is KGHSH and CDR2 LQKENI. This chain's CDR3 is CASSPYFPTADSSGANVLTF. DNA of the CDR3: TGTGCCAGCTCTCCTTACTTTCCGACAGCTGACAGCTCTGGGGCCAACGTCCTGACTTTC.

In DNA form, the CDR3 reads TGTGCCAGCAGCTTTGGTGGGACAGGGGAGCAGTACTTC. Its protein is CASSFGGTGEQYF. The chain employs TRBV7-9 and TRBJ2-7; 9 positions agree with TRBD1. Losses at the gene ends were 3 bases for V and 7 bases for J; bases not matched to a gene: 4. The CDR3 totals 13 residues. The germline CDR1 and CDR2 sequences are SEHNR and FQNEAQ (reference sequence).

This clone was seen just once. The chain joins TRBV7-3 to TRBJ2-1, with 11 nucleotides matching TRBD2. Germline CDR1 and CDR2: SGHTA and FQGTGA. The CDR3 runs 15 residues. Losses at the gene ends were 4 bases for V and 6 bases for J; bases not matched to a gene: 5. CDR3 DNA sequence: TGTGCCAGCAGCTCTACTAGCGGGAGTCTCAATGAGCAGTTCTTC. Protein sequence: CASSSTSGSLNEQFF.

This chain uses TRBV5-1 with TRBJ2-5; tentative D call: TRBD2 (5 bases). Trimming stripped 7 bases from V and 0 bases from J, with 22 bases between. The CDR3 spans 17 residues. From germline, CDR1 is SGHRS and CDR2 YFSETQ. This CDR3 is CASFPRASGSYQETQYF. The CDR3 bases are TGCGCCAGCTTCCCCCGGGCCAGCGGATCCTACCAAGAGACCCAGTACTTC.

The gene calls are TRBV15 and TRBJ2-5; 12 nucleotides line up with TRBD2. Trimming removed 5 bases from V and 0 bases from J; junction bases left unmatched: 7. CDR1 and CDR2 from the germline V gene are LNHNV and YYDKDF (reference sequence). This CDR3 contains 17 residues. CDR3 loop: CATSPGLAGTYQETQYF. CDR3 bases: TGTGCCACCAGCCCTGGACTAGCGGGAACGTACCAAGAGACCCAGTACTTC.

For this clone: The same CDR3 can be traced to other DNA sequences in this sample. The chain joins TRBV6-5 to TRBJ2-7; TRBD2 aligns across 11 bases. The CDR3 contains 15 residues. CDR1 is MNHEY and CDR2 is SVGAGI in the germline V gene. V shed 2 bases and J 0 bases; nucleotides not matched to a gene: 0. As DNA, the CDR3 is TGTGCCAGCAGTTACGGACTAGCGGGCTCCTACGAGCAGTACTTC. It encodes CASSYGLAGSYEQYF.

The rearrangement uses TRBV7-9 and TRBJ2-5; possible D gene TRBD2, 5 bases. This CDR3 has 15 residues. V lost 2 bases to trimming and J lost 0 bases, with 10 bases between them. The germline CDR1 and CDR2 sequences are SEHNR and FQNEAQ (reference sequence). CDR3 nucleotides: TGTGCCAGCAGCTTAATGAGCGGTAACCAAGAGACCCAGTACTTC. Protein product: CASSLMSGNQETQYF.

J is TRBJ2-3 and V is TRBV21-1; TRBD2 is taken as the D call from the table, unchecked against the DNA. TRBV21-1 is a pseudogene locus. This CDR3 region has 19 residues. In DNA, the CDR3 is TGTGCCAGCAGCAAATTAGGAGGAGAACTAGCCCGCCCCACAGATACGCAGTATTTT. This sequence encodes CASSKLGGELARPTDTQYF.

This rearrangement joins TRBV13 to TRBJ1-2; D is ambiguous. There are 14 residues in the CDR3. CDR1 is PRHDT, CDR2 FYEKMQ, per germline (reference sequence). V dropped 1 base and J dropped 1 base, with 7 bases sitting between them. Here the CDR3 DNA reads TGTGCCAGCAGCTTAGTCGGGGTTAACTATGGCTACACCTTC. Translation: CASSLVGVNYGYTF.

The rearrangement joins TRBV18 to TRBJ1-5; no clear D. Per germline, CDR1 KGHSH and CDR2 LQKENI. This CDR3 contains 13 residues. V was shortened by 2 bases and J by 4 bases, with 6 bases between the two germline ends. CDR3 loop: CASSPGSNQPQHF. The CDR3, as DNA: TGTGCCAGCTCACCAGGCAGTAATCAGCCCCAGCATTTT.

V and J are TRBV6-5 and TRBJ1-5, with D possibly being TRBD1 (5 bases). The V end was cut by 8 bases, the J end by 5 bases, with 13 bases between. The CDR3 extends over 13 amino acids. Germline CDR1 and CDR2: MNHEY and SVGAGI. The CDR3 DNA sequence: TGTGCCAGCGCCCAGGGAGGGCATCAGCCCCAGCATTTT. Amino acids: CASAQGGHQPQHF.

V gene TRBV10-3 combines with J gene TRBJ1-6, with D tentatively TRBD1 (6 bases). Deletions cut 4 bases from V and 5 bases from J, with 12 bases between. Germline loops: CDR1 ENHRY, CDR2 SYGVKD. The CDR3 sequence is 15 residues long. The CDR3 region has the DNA TGTGCCATCAGTGTCCGGGACAATAATAATTCACCCCTCCACTTT. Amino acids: CAISVRDNNNSPLHF.